The rows below give T cell receptor beta chains drawn from one sample of a study of blood T cell repertoires in COVID-19. This table comes from immunoSEQ multiplex PCR, and its TCRdb copy is limited to in-frame clones, with some not included. The data contain about 480,000 clones, around 89% of them seen just once; the ten biggest clones take up about 4.5%. Sequencing input: peripheral blood. The receptors here all came from a woman aged 25 to 45 with acute or convalescent COVID-19. Both conserved end residues are part of each CDR3. Each record gives: V gene, D gene, CDR3 length, J gene, clone size, CDR3 protein, CDR3 DNA. A D gene is named only where the DNA matches it firmly. A row's size may be missing; if present it is once, few, many or a size class.

TRBV7-3	.	16	TRBJ2-5	.	CASSLKPRGPEETQYF	TGTGCCAGCAGCTTAAAGCCGCGGGGGCCCGAAGAGACCCAGTACTTC
TRBV4-1	TRBD2	16	TRBJ2-1	.	CASSQPTSGGRFEQFF	TGCGCCAGCAGCCAGCCAACTAGCGGGGGGAGGTTTGAGCAGTTCTTC
TRBV6-6	TRBD1	15	TRBJ2-5	.	CASSYASGGPETQYF	TGTGCCAGCAGTTACGCATCAGGGGGCCCAGAGACCCAGTACTTC
TRBV3-1/TRBV3-2	.	12	TRBJ1-6	.	CASSQDKRPLHF	TGTGCCAGCAGCCAAGATAAGAGGCCCCTCCACTTT
TRBV5-4	TRBD1	16	TRBJ2-2	few	CASSLYAGGPTGELFF	TGTGCCAGCAGCTTGTACGCAGGGGGTCCCACCGGGGAGCTGTTTTTT
TRBV7-9	TRBD1	14	TRBJ2-1	.	CASSRDREYNEQFF	TGTGCCAGCAGCCGGGACAGGGAGTACAATGAGCAGTTCTTC
TRBV5-6	.	15	TRBJ2-7	many	CASSLDAGSSYEQYF	TGTGCCAGCAGCTTGGATGCAGGAAGCTCCTACGAGCAGTACTTC
TRBV7-9	.	12	TRBJ1-2	.	CASSLGGVGDTF	TGTGCCAGCAGCCTTGGAGGGGTAGGGGACACCTTC
TRBV14	.	13	TRBJ1-1	.	CASSQAGRSGAFF	TGTGCCAGCAGCCAAGCGGGTCGATCCGGAGCTTTCTTT
TRBV6-6	.	13	TRBJ2-7	.	CAIRGQGIYEQYF	TGTGCCATCCGAGGGCAGGGGATCTACGAGCAGTACTTC
TRBV4-1	.	19	TRBJ1-2	.	CASSQFKGQGMYSNYGYTF	TGCGCCAGCAGCCAATTCAAGGGGCAGGGGATGTATTCCAACTATGGCTACACCTTC
TRBV19	.	15	TRBJ2-5	.	CASSIGAGAHETQYF	TGTGCCAGTAGTATAGGGGCAGGGGCTCACGAGACCCAGTACTTC
TRBV24-1	.	13	TRBJ1-5	.	CATSEAGFQPQHF	TGTGCCACCAGTGAGGCGGGGTTTCAGCCCCAGCATTTT
TRBV6-6	.	14	TRBJ2-5	.	CATKRGGVQETQYF	TGTGCCACGAAAAGGGGGGGGGTCCAAGAGACCCAGTACTTC
TRBV10-2	.	13	TRBJ1-6	.	CASSEGVGSPLHF	TGCGCCAGCAGTGAAGGGGTCGGCTCACCCCTCCACTTT
TRBV28	TRBD1	14	TRBJ2-7	.	CASSSQGGTSEQYF	TGTGCCAGCAGTTCACAGGGGGGCACGTCCGAGCAGTACTTC
TRBV19	.	16	TRBJ1-5	.	CASSIGHLSSHQPQHF	TGTGCCAGTAGTATTGGGCATCTTTCTAGCCATCAGCCCCAGCATTTT
TRBV11-3	.	16	TRBJ2-1	.	CASSFDWSGAYNEQFF	TGTGCCAGCAGCTTTGACTGGTCGGGTGCCTACAATGAGCAGTTCTTC
TRBV5-1	TRBD1	17	TRBJ2-2	many	CASSWEGQGHLTGELFF	TGCGCCAGCAGCTGGGAGGGACAGGGCCACCTCACCGGGGAGCTGTTTTTT
TRBV5-1	.	14	TRBJ2-5	.	CASSFAGLAETQYF	TGCGCCAGCAGCTTTGCAGGGTTGGCGGAGACCCAGTACTTC
TRBV28	.	15	TRBJ2-5	.	CGNRGGGGVQETQYF	TGTGGTAACAGGGGGGGCGGCGGTGTCCAAGAGACCCAGTACTTC
TRBV20-1	.	11	TRBJ2-7	.	CSASMRHEQYF	TGCAGTGCTAGTATGAGGCACGAGCAGTACTTC
TRBV7-2	TRBD1	16	TRBJ1-4	once	CASSSQFGTGREKLFF	TGTGCCAGCAGCTCACAATTCGGGACAGGGAGGGAAAAACTGTTTTTT
TRBV7-9	.	14	TRBJ1-6	once	CASSLVGRNSPLHF	TGTGCCAGCAGCTTAGTCGGCAGGAATTCACCCCTCCACTTT